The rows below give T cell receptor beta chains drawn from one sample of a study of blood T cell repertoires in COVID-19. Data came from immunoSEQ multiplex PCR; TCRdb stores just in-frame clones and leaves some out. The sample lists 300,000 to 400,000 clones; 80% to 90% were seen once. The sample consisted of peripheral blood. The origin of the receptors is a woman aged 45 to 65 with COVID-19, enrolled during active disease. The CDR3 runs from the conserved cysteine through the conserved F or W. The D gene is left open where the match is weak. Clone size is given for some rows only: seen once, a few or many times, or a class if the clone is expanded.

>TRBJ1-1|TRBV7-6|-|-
TGTGCCAGCAGCCGACAGCGAACGAACACTGAAGCTTTCTTT
CASSRQRTNTEAFF
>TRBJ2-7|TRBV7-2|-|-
TGTGCCAGCAGCTTAAGGGGTAGCCCTAGACCCTACGAGCAGTACTTC
CASSLRGSPRPYEQYF
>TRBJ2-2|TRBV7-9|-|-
TGTGCCAGCAGCTTAGCGAGGACAGCCTCGACCGGGGAGCTGTTTTTT
CASSLARTASTGELFF
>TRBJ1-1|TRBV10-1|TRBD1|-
TGCGCCAGCAGTGATCGGGACAGGGGGAGACTCGCTGAAGCTTTCTTT
CASSDRDRGRLAEAFF
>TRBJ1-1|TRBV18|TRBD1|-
TGTGCCAGCTCACCTGGACAGGGCACTGAAGCTTTCTTT
CASSPGQGTEAFF
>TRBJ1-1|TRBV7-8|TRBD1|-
TGTGCCAGCAGCGCGCGACCGGGACAGGGGACTGAAGCTTTCTTT
CASSARPGQGTEAFF
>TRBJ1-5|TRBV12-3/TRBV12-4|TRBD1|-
TGTGCCAGCGCGGGACAGAAAAATCAGCCCCAGCATTTT
CASAGQKNQPQHF
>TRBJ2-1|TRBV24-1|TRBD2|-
TGTGCCACCAGTGATTCCGGACTAGCGGCCGACAATGAGCAGTTCTTC
CATSDSGLAADNEQFF
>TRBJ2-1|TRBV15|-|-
TGTGCCACCAGCAGAGATGCGGGTACGCTGGATGAGCAGTTCTTC
CATSRDAGTLDEQFF
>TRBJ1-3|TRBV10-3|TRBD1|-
TGTGCCATCAGCACCGGGACAGGGGGGTTAACCTCTGGAAACACCATATATTTT
CAISTGTGGLTSGNTIYF
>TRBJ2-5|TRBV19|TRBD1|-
TGTGCCAGTAGTTCCTACAGGGGTGGCGAGACCCAGTACTTC
CASSSYRGGETQYF
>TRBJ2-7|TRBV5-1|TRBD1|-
TGCGCCAGCAGCTCGGGGACAGGGGGCACGGGCTACGAGCAGTACTTC
CASSSGTGGTGYEQYF
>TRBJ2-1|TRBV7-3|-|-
TGTGCCAGCAGCTTAACTACCCTCAACAGAAATGAGCAGTTCTTC
CASSLTTLNRNEQFF
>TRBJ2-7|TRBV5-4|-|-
TGTGCCAGCAGCTTGGCCGGGGGCGAGCAGTACTTC
CASSLAGGEQYF
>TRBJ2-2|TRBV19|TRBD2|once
TGTGCCAGTAGTATAGGGGGGACTAGCCTTAGGGAGCTGTTTTTT
CASSIGGTSLRELFF
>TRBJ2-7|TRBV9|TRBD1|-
TGTGCCAGCAGCGTAGGCCCCCCGAGAATGGGACAGAGTTTTTCTACTTCCTACGAGCAGTACTTC
CASSVGPPRMGQSFSTSYEQYF
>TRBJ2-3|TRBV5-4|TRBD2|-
TGTGCCAGCAGCTTGGTGGGGGGGGACACAGATACGCAGTATTTT
CASSLVGGDTDTQYF
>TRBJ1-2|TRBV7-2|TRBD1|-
TGTGCCAGCAGCGACGGACAGGGGTATGGCTACACCTTC
CASSDGQGYGYTF
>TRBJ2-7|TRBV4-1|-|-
TGCGCCAGCAGCCAAGTAGCGGCCTCCTACGAGCAGTACTTC
CASSQVAASYEQYF
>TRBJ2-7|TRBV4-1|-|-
TGCGCCAGCAGCCAAGATCACCCAGATCTTGTAACCCCCGAGCAGTACTTC
CASSQDHPDLVTPEQYF
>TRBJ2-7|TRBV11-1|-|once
TGTGCCAGCGGGCACTTAGTGGGCGGGTCCTACGAGCAGTACTTC
CASGHLVGGSYEQYF
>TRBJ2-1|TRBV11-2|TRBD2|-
TGTGCCAGCAGCTTCTCTAGCGGGAGTTACAATGAGCAGTTCTTC
CASSFSSGSYNEQFF
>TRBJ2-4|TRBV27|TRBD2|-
TGTGCCAGCAGTCAATACGGGACTAGCGGATCCAAAAACATTCAGTACTTC
CASSQYGTSGSKNIQYF
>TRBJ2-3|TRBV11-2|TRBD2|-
TGTGCCAGCAGCTACTTAGCGGGAGGGACAGATACGCAGTATTTT
CASSYLAGGTDTQYF
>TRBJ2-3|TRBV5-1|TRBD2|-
TGCGCCAGCAGCTGGCGGTCTGGGACTACCGCCACAGATACGCAGTATTTT
CASSWRSGTTATDTQYF
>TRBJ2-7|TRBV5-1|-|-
TGCGCCAGCAGCTTTCCTAGCAACGAGCAGTACTTC
CASSFPSNEQYF
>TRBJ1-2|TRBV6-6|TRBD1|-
TGTGCCAGCAGTTACTTGACAGGGTCAGCTAACTATGGCTACACCTTC
CASSYLTGSANYGYTF
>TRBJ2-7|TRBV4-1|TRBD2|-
TGCGCCAGCAGCTTGAGCGGGGGGTCCTACGAGCAGTACTTC
CASSLSGGSYEQYF
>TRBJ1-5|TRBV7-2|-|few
TGTGCCAGCAGCGTCAGAACAGGGTTTCGGCAGCCCCAGCATTTT
CASSVRTGFRQPQHF
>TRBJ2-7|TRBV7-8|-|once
TGTGCCAGCAGCTTAGGTAACCGCTACTACGAGCAGTACTTC
CASSLGNRYYEQYF
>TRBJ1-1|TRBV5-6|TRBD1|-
TGTGCCAGCAGCGGGGACAGGGGAAAGAACACTGAAGCTTTCTTT
CASSGDRGKNTEAFF
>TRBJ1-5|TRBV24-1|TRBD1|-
TGTGCCACCAGTGATGGGACAGGGTATAGCAATCAGCCCCAGCATTTT
CATSDGTGYSNQPQHF
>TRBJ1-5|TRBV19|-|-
TGTGCCAGTAGTACCTTTAGCAATCAGCCCCAGCATTTT
CASSTFSNQPQHF
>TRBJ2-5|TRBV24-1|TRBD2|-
TGTGCCACCAGTGATTCCGGGACTAGCGAGACCCAGTACTTC
CATSDSGTSETQYF
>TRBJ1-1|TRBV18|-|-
TGTGCCAGCTCGGCCGGGATAATGAACACTGAAGCTTTCTTT
CASSAGIMNTEAFF
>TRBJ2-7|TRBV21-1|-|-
TGTGCCAGCAGTAATCCGGGACTAGCGGGAGTTGGCGAGCAGTACTTC
CASSNPGLAGVGEQYF